These 14 T cell receptor beta chains share one sample of origin, sequenced in a study of T-cell reconstitution after alpha-beta-depleted transplantation in children. Preparation of the TCRbeta library was carried out with unique molecular identifiers. TCRdb analysed the PCR reads with MiXCR anew, one entry per CDR3 protein. This repertoire shows around 600,000 distinct CDR3 sequences, 16% found once; its top ten account for over 0.95%. The sequencing here drew on PBMCs from the stem cell graft donor, taken from the stem cell graft. The receptors derive from a human donor who donated a stem cell graft to a child with acute myeloid leukemia.

The chain combines TRBV12-3 or TRBV12-4 with TRBJ2-1; 9 nucleotides align to TRBD1. There are 15 residues in the CDR3. Losses at the gene ends were 4 bases for V and 6 bases for J; bases not matched to a gene: 7. CDR3 bases: TGTGCCAGCAGTTCCCTCCGGGACAGGGTCAATGAGCAGTTCTTC. Protein sequence: CASSSLRDRVNEQFF.

This rearrangement joins TRBV7-8 to TRBJ2-1; D uncertain. Trimming stripped 1 base from V and 5 bases from J, with 12 bases between. The CDR3 length is 15 residues. CDR1 is SGHVS, CDR2 FQNEAQ, per germline. Here the CDR3 reads CASSLVRVVNNEQFF. CDR3 sequence (DNA): TGTGCCAGCAGCTTAGTAAGGGTAGTTAACAATGAGCAGTTCTTC.

Only a few counts were recorded for this clonotype. The chain recombines TRBV27 with TRBJ1-2; D gene ambiguous. Per germline, CDR1 MNHEY and CDR2 SMNVEV (reference sequence). Trimming cost V 6 bases and J 0 bases, with 5 bases left between them. The CDR3 contains 12 residues. This CDR3 reads CASRFTNYGYTF. CDR3 DNA sequence: TGTGCCAGCAGATTTACTAACTATGGCTACACCTTC.

A word on this clonotype: A clone one base away is much larger, so this may be a read error. The gene calls are TRBV29-1 and TRBJ1-2, with a weak D call TRBD1 (5 bases). Germline lookup yields CDR1 SQVTM and CDR2 ANQGSEA. Trimming shortened V by 4 bases and J by 9 bases, and 18 bases separated the two germline ends. The CDR3 covers 13 residues. The CDR3 sequence is CSVGGGSGYRYTF. DNA of the CDR3: TGCAGCGTTGGCGGGGGGTCAGGGTATCGCTACACCTTC.

The chain links TRBV5-5 to TRBJ1-5; tentatively, D is TRBD1 (5 bases). The length of the CDR3 is 14 residues. Germline V CDR1 and CDR2: SGHKS, YYEKEE (reference sequence). Trimming took 4 bases from V and 9 from J, leaving 17 bases between them. In nucleotides, the CDR3 is TGTGCCAGCAGCACCTGGACATCCCCTGGGCCCCAGCATTTT. Encoded protein: CASSTWTSPGPQHF.

In its sample, this clonotype was seen a few times. The gene calls are TRBV5-1 and TRBJ1-3; TRBD1 matches at 7 bases. J was trimmed by 0 bases and V by 2 bases; bases with no gene match: 2. The CDR3 spans 15 residues. Per germline, CDR1 SGHRS and CDR2 YFSETQ. The CDR3 region has the DNA TGCGCCAGCAGCTTCGGACAGGCCTCTGGAAACACCATATATTTT. This gives the protein CASSFGQASGNTIYF.

CDR3: CASSFLGGVGYTF. The CDR3 nucleotides read TGTGCCAGCAGCTTCCTAGGGGGGGTAGGCTACACCTTC. The chain joins TRBV7-2 to TRBJ1-2; a weak D match, TRBD1 (6 bases). Germline-derived CDR1 and CDR2 are SGHTA and FQGNSA. CDR3 length: 13 residues. V was shortened by 3 bases and J by 8 bases, with 13 bases between the two germline ends.

This chain links TRBV5-1 with TRBJ2-1; TRBD2 matches at 7 bases. J gave up 6 bases and V 4 bases, and 13 bases lay outside the gene matches. The CDR3 loop spans 16 amino acids. The germline gives CDR1 SGHRS, CDR2 YFSETQ. This CDR3 reads CASSNPERGTGNEQFF. DNA of the CDR3: TGCGCCAGCAGCAACCCTGAGCGGGGTACAGGCAATGAGCAGTTCTTC. Filled out from reference TRBV5-1 and TRBJ2-1, the complete variable domain reads KAGVTQTPRYLIKTRGQQVTLSCSPISGHRSVSWYQQTPGQGLQFLFEYFSETQRNKGNFPGRFSGRQFSNSRSEMNVSTLELGDSALYLCASSNPERGTGNEQFFGPGTRLTVL.

Only a few counts were recorded for this clonotype. The rearrangement uses TRBV15 and TRBJ1-1, with D perhaps matching TRBD1 (6 bases). This CDR3 has 15 residues. Trimming cost V 4 bases and J 1 base, with 13 bases left between them. Germline CDR1 is LNHNV and CDR2 is YYDKDF (reference sequence). The CDR3 nucleotides read TGTGCCACCAGCACCCTGGGGGGCGGGAACACTGAAGCTTTCTTT. It specifies CATSTLGGGNTEAFF.

This clonotype was seen repeatedly, ten times or more. The chain recombines TRBV7-8 with TRBJ2-1, with 8 bases aligning to TRBD1. CDR1 and CDR2 (germline): SGHVS, FQNEAQ. V lost 1 base and J lost 9; bases outside the gene matches: 2. This CDR3 is built from 13 residues. CDR3 in amino acids: CASSLGTGPEQFF. CDR3 in DNA: TGTGCCAGCAGCTTAGGGACAGGGCCTGAGCAGTTCTTC.

This clonotype showed up many times. The chain has TRBV7-2 and TRBJ1-6, with 9 bases matching TRBD1. The CDR3 extends over 15 amino acids. CDR1 is SGHTA and CDR2 is FQGNSA in the germline V gene. V was pared by 0 bases and J by 9 bases, with 3 bases of the junction left unmatched. The CDR3 coding sequence is TGTGCCAGCAGCTTAGCGGGACAGGGTGGTTCACCCCTCCACTTT. Its translation: CASSLAGQGGSPLHF.

This clonotype was seen a few times. The chain employs TRBV28 and TRBJ1-2; TRBD1 agrees at 7 bases. Germline CDR1 MDHEN, CDR2 SYDVKM. The J segment lost 0 bases and the V segment lost 6 bases, leaving 10 bases of the junction unmatched. This CDR3 comprises 16 residues. The CDR3: CASSKGGTEANYGYTF. CDR3 nucleotides: TGTGCCAGCAGCAAAGGGGGGACAGAGGCTAACTATGGCTACACCTTC.

This clonotype has at least ten counts. The gene calls are TRBV2 and TRBJ1-2; D gene ambiguous. The CDR3 is made up of 11 amino acids. Per the germline V gene, CDR1 is SNHLY and CDR2 is FYNNEI. Trimming cost V 3 bases and J 13 bases, with 12 bases left between them. The CDR3 region has the DNA TGTGCCAGCAGTGAGCAGGCCGGTGGCACCTTC. This sequence encodes CASSEQAGGTF.

CDR3 sequence: CSAISGTTSTDTQYF. Written as DNA, the CDR3 is TGCAGTGCTATCTCCGGGACAACTAGCACAGATACGCAGTATTTT. The chain is built from TRBV20-1 and TRBJ2-3; tentatively, D is TRBD1 (6 bases). V gave up 4 bases and J gave up 0 bases, with 14 bases separating them. The CDR3 totals 15 residues. Germline V gives CDR1 DFQATT, CDR2 SNEGSKA (reference sequence).